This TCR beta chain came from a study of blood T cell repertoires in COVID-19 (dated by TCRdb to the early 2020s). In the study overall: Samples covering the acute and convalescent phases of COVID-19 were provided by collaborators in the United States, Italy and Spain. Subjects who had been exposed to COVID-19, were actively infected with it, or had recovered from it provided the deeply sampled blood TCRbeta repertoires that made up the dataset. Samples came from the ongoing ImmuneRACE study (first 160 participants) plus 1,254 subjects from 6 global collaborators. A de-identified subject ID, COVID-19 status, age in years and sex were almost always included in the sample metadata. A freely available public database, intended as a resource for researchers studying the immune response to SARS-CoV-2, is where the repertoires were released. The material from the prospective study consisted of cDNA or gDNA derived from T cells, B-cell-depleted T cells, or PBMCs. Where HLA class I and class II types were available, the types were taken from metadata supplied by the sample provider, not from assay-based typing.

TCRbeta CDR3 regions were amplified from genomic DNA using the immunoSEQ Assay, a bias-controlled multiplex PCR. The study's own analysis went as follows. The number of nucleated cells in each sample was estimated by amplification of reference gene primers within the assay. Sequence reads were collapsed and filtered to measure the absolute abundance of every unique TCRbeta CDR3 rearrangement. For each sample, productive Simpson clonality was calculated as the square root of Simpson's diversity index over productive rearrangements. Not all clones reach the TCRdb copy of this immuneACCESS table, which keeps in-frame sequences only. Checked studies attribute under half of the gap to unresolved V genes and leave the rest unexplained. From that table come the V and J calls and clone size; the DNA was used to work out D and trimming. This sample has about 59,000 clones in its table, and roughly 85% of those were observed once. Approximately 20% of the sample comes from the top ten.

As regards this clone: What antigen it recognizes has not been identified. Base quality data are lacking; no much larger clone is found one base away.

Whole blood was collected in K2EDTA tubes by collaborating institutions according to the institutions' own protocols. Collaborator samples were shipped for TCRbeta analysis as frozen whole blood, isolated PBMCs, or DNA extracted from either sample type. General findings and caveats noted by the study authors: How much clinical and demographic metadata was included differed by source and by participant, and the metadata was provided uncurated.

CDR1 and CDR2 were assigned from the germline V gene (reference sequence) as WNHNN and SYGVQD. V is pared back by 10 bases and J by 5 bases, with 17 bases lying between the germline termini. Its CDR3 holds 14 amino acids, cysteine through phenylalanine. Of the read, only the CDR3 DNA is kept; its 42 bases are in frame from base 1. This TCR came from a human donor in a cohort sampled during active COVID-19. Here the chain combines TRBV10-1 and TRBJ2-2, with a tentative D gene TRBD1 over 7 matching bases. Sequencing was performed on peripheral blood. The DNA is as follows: TGCGCCACCCAGGGGGGCGCGGGAACCGGGGAGCTGTTTTTT. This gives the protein CATQGGAGTGELFF.